One sample yielded the 6 T cell receptor beta chains listed below, sequenced in a study of radiotherapy plus CTLA-4 blockade in lung cancer. Clones were sequenced by immunoSEQ multiplex PCR, and TCRdb holds only the in-frame ones, with some missing. The data show about 49,000 clones, nearly 90% seen once. The source was peripheral blood, collected from a patient treated with radiotherapy plus ipilimumab. The receptors were gathered from a human donor with non-small cell lung cancer whose response to radiotherapy plus ipilimumab could not be evaluated.

This chain joins TRBV28 and TRBJ1-2; a possible D gene is TRBD1 (5 bases). The CDR3 consists of 13 residues. Germline CDR1 MDHEN, CDR2 SYDVKM. The V end lost 4 bases, the J end lost 3 bases, and 9 bases lay between the germline ends. CDR3: CASSSWDYYGYTF. The CDR3 bases are TGTGCCAGCAGTTCTTGGGACTACTATGGCTACACCTTC.

The gene calls are TRBV19 and TRBJ1-5, with TRBD1 matching 7 bases. CDR1 LNHDA and CDR2 SQIVND come from the germline V gene (reference sequence). The J segment lost 4 bases and the V segment lost 5 bases, leaving 5 bases of the junction unmatched. The CDR3 length is 14 residues. The CDR3 bases are TGTGCCAGTAGTTATTCCAGGGGGAATCAGCCCCAGCATTTT. Protein: CASSYSRGNQPQHF. The variable domain in full, with the rest retrieved from reference TRBV19 and TRBJ1-5, is DGGITQSPKYLFRKEGQNVTLSCEQNLNHDAMYWYRQDPGQGLRLIYYSQIVNDFQKGDIAEGYSVSREKKESFPLTVTSAQKNPTAFYLCASSYSRGNQPQHFGDGTRLSIL.

The rearrangement uses TRBV28 and TRBJ2-7; D is perhaps TRBD1 (6 bases). The CDR3 has 13 amino acids. The germline V gene has CDR1 MDHEN and CDR2 SYDVKM. Trimming took off 6 bases at V and 2 bases at J, with 11 bases between the two ends. This CDR3 reads CASSPGHAYEQYF. Here the CDR3 DNA reads TGTGCCAGCAGCCCGGGACACGCCTACGAGCAGTACTTC.

For the CDR3, the DNA is TGCGCCAGCAGCTTGGACGGAACAGGGGTCAATGAGCAGTTCTTC. Translation gives CASSLDGTGVNEQFF. The chain combines TRBV5-1 with TRBJ2-1; 7 bases are shared with TRBD1. Germline-derived CDR1 and CDR2 are SGHRS and YFSETQ. The CDR3 runs 15 residues. V lost 0 bases and J lost 6; bases outside the gene matches: 6.

J is TRBJ2-2 and V is TRBV5-6, with D unclear. The germline CDR1 and CDR2 sequences are SGHDT and YYEEEE. V lost 1 base, J lost 0 bases, and 7 bases lay in between. This CDR3 comprises 15 residues. The CDR3 coding sequence is TGTGCCAGCAGCTTGTTAACAGCGAACACCGGGGAGCTGTTTTTT. It translates to CASSLLTANTGELFF.

CDR3 sequence reads: CASSLGQGLSYNEQFF. DNA of the CDR3: TGTGCCAGCAGTTTAGGGCAGGGCCTCTCCTACAATGAGCAGTTCTTC. The chain combines TRBV6-5 with TRBJ2-1; tentative D call: TRBD1 (5 bases). There are 16 residues in the CDR3. The germline V gene has CDR1 MNHEY and CDR2 SVGAGI. V was clipped by 4 bases and J by 0 bases, with 13 bases between them.